The T cell receptor (beta chain) described here comes from a study of shared clonotypes between healthy human individuals. Original data processing: With immunoSEQ giving junction-only sequences and no quality scores, filtering differed. The repertoire was sequenced with immunoSEQ multiplex PCR; TCRdb's copy has only in-frame clones and lacks some. That table furnishes V, J and clone size, whereas the DNA furnished D and trimming. The data hold about 470,000 clones, with roughly 77% observed a single time. This clone was counted only a few times. Genomic DNA for unsorted samples, which was extracted with the QIAamp DNA Blood Mini kit, came from about 83 million PBMCs. This CDR3 region has 15 residues. Germline lookup yields CDR1 ENHRY and CDR2 SYGVKD. V was shortened by 2 bases and J by 2 bases, with 12 bases between the two germline ends.

The chain combines TRBV10-3 with TRBJ1-2; no clear D gene. Sequenced input: PBMCs. The source of this sequence is a woman aged 40-49 years in good health. Some clones in this sample may be carry-over from other donors' samples. The chain's CDR3 is CAISELFAANYGYTF. CDR3 sequence (DNA): TGTGCCATCAGTGAGCTCTTTGCCGCAAACTATGGCTACACCTTC.